The 20 T cell receptor beta chains reported below all come from one sample, sequenced in a study of cytomegalovirus exposure and HLA in healthy donors. The PCR made use of 60 Vbeta and 13 Jbeta primers. Sequencing used immunoSEQ multiplex PCR; TCRdb keeps in-frame clones, though not all of them. Of about 170,000 clones in the sample, 77% are singletons; the top ten hold around 3.2%. The specimen sequenced was PBMCs. These receptors originate from a female donor in good health and CMV-seronegative.

The chain has TRBV2 and TRBJ2-5; possible D gene TRBD1, 5 bases. The CDR3 loop spans 12 amino acids. V gave up 4 bases and J gave up 5 bases, with 8 bases separating them. Per germline, CDR1 SNHLY and CDR2 FYNNEI. In DNA form, the CDR3 reads TGTGCCAGCAGTGTCGCAGGGGAGACCCAGTACTTC. Translated: CASSVAGETQYF. The entire variable domain, with the rest obtained from reference TRBV2 and TRBJ2-5, is as follows: EPEVTQTPSHQVTQMGQEVILRCVPISNHLYFYWYRQILGQKVEFLVSFYNNEISEKSEIFDDQFSVERPDGSNFTLKIRSTKLEDSAMYFCASSVAGETQYFGPGTRLLVL.

The chain joins TRBV29-1 to TRBJ1-3; maybe TRBD1 (6 bases). CDR1 SQVTM and CDR2 ANQGSEA come from the germline V gene. The CDR3 extends over 13 amino acids. V was trimmed by 4 bases and J by 2 bases, leaving 9 bases between them. This chain's CDR3 is CSVAGTTGNTIYF. The CDR3 DNA sequence: TGCAGCGTTGCAGGGACAACTGGAAACACCATATATTTT.

In this sample, this clone turned up once. V and J are TRBV9 and TRBJ2-1; 7 bases are shared with TRBD2. J gave up 9 bases and V 4 bases, and 7 bases lay outside the gene matches. The CDR3 is 13 amino acids. The germline gives CDR1 SGDLS, CDR2 YYNGEE. The chain's CDR3 is CASSPLTSVEQFF. CDR3 in DNA: TGTGCCAGCAGCCCCCTAACTAGCGTTGAGCAGTTCTTC.

The J gene is TRBJ2-3, the V gene TRBV7-2; 11 nucleotides agree with TRBD2. Germline V gene lookup returns CDR1 SGHTA and CDR2 FQGNSA. V shed 5 bases and J 7 bases; nucleotides not matched to a gene: 8. The CDR3 contains 15 residues. The CDR3 DNA reads TGTGCCAGCAGCCAGGGGACTAGCGGCACGAATACGCAGTATTTT. Translated: CASSQGTSGTNTQYF.

CDR3 region: CASSIKTGFYEQYF. CDR3 DNA sequence: TGTGCCAGTAGTATCAAGACAGGGTTCTACGAGCAGTACTTC. This sequence joins TRBV19 and TRBJ2-7, with 7 bases aligning to TRBD1. The CDR3 sequence is 14 residues long. The trim removed 3 bases at V and 3 bases at J, leaving 5 bases unmatched. Germline V gene data show CDR1 as LNHDA and CDR2 as SQIVND (reference sequence).

This rearrangement joins TRBV10-3 to TRBJ2-7; no firm D call. CDR3 length: 12 amino acids. CDR1 is ENHRY, CDR2 SYGVKD, per germline. Between the trimmed V and J ends, which lost 7 bases and 4 bases, there was a span of 11 bases. DNA of the CDR3: TGTGCCATCATGGGCGAGAAATACGAGCAGTACTTC. Residues: CAIMGEKYEQYF.

This clone was counted a few times. The chain links TRBV28 to TRBJ1-2; TRBD1 is a possible D gene (5 bases). Germline V CDR1 and CDR2: MDHEN, SYDVKM. There are 15 residues in the CDR3. Trimming shortened V by 7 bases and J by 1 base, and 16 bases separated the two germline ends. CDR3 nucleotides: TGTGCCAGCATTCTGGGGGGGGGAGGTAACTATGGCTACACCTTC. It yields the protein CASILGGGGNYGYTF.

The rearrangement links TRBV11-2 to TRBJ2-5, with 7 bases aligning to TRBD2. CDR1 is SGHAT and CDR2 is FQNNGV in the germline V gene. This CDR3 contains 15 residues. J lost 4 bases, V lost 5 bases, and 10 bases had no gene match. The CDR3: CASSPGGTQGETQYF. The CDR3 DNA follows: TGTGCCAGCAGCCCCGGGGGGACGCAGGGAGAGACCCAGTACTTC.

A single count supports this clone. The chain employs TRBV25-1 and TRBJ2-7; TRBD2 matches 8 bases. Germline lookup yields CDR1 MGHDK and CDR2 SYGVNS. The CDR3 runs 15 residues. V lost 5 bases and J lost 2; bases outside the gene matches: 8. The CDR3 region has the DNA TGTGCCAGCAGTCCCACTAGCGGAATGGCCTACGAGCAGTACTTC. It translates to CASSPTSGMAYEQYF.

The chain links TRBV18 to TRBJ1-1; 7 bases line up with TRBD1. Germline V CDR1 and CDR2: KGHSH, LQKENI. J gave up 3 bases and V 5 bases, and 9 bases lay outside the gene matches. There are 15 residues in the CDR3. The CDR3 region is CASSFQGGDYTEAFF. In DNA form, the CDR3 reads TGTGCCAGCTCATTCCAGGGGGGAGATTACACTGAAGCTTTCTTT. Based on the CDR3 plus reference TRBV18 and TRBJ1-1, the full variable domain is NAGVMQNPRHLVRRRGQEARLRCSPMKGHSHVYWYRQLPEEGLKFMVYLQKENIIDESGMPKERFSAEFPKEGPSILRIQQVVRGDSAAYFCASSFQGGDYTEAFFGQGTRLTVV.

The table lists this clone with a few counts. The chain combines TRBV5-4 with TRBJ2-1; a possible D gene is TRBD2 (7 bases). V shed 0 bases and J shed 3 bases, with 13 bases lying between them. This CDR3 has 16 amino acids. Germline values: CDR1 SGHNT, CDR2 YYREEE (reference sequence). This CDR3 reads CASSLDAGARYNEQFF. The CDR3 DNA is TGTGCCAGCAGCTTGGATGCGGGGGCTCGCTACAATGAGCAGTTCTTC.

This rearrangement joins TRBV7-8 to TRBJ2-7; 7 bases are a match to TRBD2. Germline values: CDR1 SGHVS, CDR2 FQNEAQ. The CDR3 has 13 residues. Unmatched junction bases numbered 5, after V lost 6 bases and J lost 3 bases. The CDR3 region has the DNA TGTGCCAGCAGGGGACGGGAGGACTACGAGCAGTACTTC. It translates to CASRGREDYEQYF.

About this clone itself: The same CDR3 also results from other DNA sequences found in this sample. This sequence joins TRBV30 and TRBJ2-3; 7 bases are shared with TRBD2. Germline CDR1 GTSNPN, CDR2 SVGIG (reference sequence). Trimming took 0 bases from V and 2 from J; bases not matched to a gene: 5. The CDR3 length is 15 residues. CDR3 sequence: CAWSVLGGNTDTQYF. The CDR3 region has the DNA TGTGCCTGGAGTGTATTGGGAGGGAACACAGATACGCAGTATTTT.

This chain links TRBV7-2 with TRBJ1-4; D is unresolved. This CDR3 comprises 14 residues. In germline, CDR1 is SGHTA, CDR2 FQGNSA. The V end was cut by 5 bases, the J end by 8 bases, with 15 bases between. This CDR3 reads CASSPGRGREKLFF. The DNA of the CDR3 is TGTGCCAGCAGCCCCGGACGCGGGAGGGAAAAACTGTTTTTT.

The V gene is TRBV7-8, the J gene TRBJ1-4; D possibly corresponds to TRBD1 (5 bases). Germline CDR1 SGHVS, CDR2 FQNEAQ. The CDR3 extends over 15 amino acids. Trimming removed 0 bases from V and 3 bases from J, with 8 bases in between. CDR3 in DNA: TGTGCCAGCAGCTTAGCGGGGCCCCCTAATGAAAAACTGTTTTTT. Amino acids: CASSLAGPPNEKLFF.

The DNA for the CDR3 is TGTGCCAGCAGTCAAAAAGGGGGCGCTTACAATTCACCCCTCCACTTT. It yields the protein CASSQKGGAYNSPLHF. The chain carries TRBV27 and TRBJ1-6; TRBD1 matches 7 bases. The CDR3 contains 16 residues. J was trimmed by 7 bases and V by 5 bases; bases with no gene match: 11. CDR1 is MNHEY and CDR2 is SMNVEV in the germline V gene (reference sequence).

V gene TRBV6-1 combines with J gene TRBJ2-3, with 7 bases aligning to TRBD2. V gave up 4 bases and J gave up 0 bases; unmatched junction bases: 7. This CDR3 has 16 residues. The germline V gene has CDR1 MNHNS and CDR2 SASEGT. The CDR3, as DNA: TGTGCCAGCAGTGGCAGGCCTAGCGGTAGCACAGATACGCAGTATTTT. It yields the protein CASSGRPSGSTDTQYF.

For this clone: A junction end diverges from the germline sequence, so it may reflect a read error. The same CDR3 is also encoded by other DNA sequences in this sample. The gene calls are TRBV5-1 and TRBJ1-1, with D perhaps matching TRBD1 (5 bases). Germline assignment: CDR1 SGHRS and CDR2 YFSETQ. The CDR3 is 15 amino acids. The CDR3 loop reads CASSFGQGGETEAFF. Written as DNA, the CDR3 is TGTGCCAGCAGCTTTGGTCAGGGAGGGGAGACTGAAGCTTTCTTT.

The chain employs TRBV18 and TRBJ2-3; 10 nucleotides line up with TRBD2. The CDR3 has 17 amino acids. The junction had 9 bases not matched to a gene; V was cut back by 2 bases and J by 4 bases. Germline V gene sequence: CDR1 KGHSH, CDR2 LQKENI. CDR3 amino acids: CASSPYLAGDSADTQYF. CDR3 nucleotide sequence: TGTGCCAGCTCACCATACCTAGCGGGGGATTCGGCAGATACGCAGTATTTT.

The rearrangement links TRBV7-3 to TRBJ2-5; weak D call: TRBD2 (6 bases). The CDR3 covers 13 residues. The ends were cut back, 4 bases at V and 5 bases at J, with 11 bases in the middle. Germline V gene sequence: CDR1 SGHTA, CDR2 FQGTGA. For the CDR3, the DNA is TGTGCCAGCAGCTCCGGGAGTGGGGAGACCCAGTACTTC. It translates to CASSSGSGETQYF.